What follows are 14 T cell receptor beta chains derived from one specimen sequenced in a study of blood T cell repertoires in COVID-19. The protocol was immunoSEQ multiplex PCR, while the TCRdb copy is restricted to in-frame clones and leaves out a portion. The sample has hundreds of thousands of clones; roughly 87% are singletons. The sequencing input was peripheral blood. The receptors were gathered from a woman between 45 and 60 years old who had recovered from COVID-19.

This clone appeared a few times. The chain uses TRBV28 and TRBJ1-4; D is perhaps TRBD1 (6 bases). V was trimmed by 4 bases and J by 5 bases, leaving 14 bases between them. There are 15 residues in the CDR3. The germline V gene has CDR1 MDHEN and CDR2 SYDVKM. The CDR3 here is CASSYQLTGNEKLFF. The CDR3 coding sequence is TGTGCCAGCAGTTATCAACTTACAGGGAATGAAAAACTGTTTTTT.

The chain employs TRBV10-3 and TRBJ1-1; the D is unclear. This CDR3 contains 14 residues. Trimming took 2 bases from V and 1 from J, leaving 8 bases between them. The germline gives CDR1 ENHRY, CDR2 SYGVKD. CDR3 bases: TGTGCCATCAGTGAGGGGCGATCGAACACTGAAGCTTTCTTT. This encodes CAISEGRSNTEAFF.

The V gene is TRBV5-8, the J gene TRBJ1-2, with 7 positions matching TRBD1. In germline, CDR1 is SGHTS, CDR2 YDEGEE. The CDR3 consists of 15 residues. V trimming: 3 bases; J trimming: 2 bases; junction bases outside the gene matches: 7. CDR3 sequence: CASSYQGGTNYGYTF. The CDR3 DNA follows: TGTGCCAGCAGCTACCAGGGGGGAACGAACTATGGCTACACCTTC.

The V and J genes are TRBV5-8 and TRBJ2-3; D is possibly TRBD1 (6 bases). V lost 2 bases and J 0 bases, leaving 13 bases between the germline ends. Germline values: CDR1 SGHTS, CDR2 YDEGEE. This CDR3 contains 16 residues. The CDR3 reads CASSFGQGKSTDTQYF. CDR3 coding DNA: TGTGCCAGCAGCTTCGGTCAGGGGAAGAGCACAGATACGCAGTATTTT.

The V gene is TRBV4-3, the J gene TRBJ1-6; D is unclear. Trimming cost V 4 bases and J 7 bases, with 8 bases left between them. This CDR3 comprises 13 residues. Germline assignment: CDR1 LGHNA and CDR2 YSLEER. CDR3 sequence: CASSRQRNSPLHF. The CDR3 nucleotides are TGCGCCAGCAGCCGTCAGAGGAATTCACCCCTCCACTTT.

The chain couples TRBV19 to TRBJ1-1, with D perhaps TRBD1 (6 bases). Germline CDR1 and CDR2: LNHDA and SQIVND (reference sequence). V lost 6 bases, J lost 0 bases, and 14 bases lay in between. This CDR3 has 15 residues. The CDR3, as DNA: TGTGCCAGTAGGATAAACAGGGATGTGAACACTGAAGCTTTCTTT. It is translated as CASRINRDVNTEAFF.

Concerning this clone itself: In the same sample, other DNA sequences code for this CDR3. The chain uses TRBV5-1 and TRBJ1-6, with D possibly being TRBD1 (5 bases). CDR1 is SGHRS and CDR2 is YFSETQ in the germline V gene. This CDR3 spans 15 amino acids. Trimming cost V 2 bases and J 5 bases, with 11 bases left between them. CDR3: CASSLGTGDNSPLHF. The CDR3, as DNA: TGCGCCAGCAGCTTAGGGACGGGAGATAATTCACCCCTCCACTTT. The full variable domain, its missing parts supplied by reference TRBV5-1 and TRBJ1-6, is KAGVTQTPRYLIKTRGQQVTLSCSPISGHRSVSWYQQTPGQGLQFLFEYFSETQRNKGNFPGRFSGRQFSNSRSEMNVSTLELGDSALYLCASSLGTGDNSPLHFGNGTRLTVT.

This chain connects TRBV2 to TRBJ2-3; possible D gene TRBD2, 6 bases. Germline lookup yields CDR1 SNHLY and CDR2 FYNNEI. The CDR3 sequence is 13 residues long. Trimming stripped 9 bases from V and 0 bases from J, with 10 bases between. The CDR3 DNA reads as TGTGCCAGTCGGACTACAAGCACAGATACGCAGTATTTT. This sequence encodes CASRTTSTDTQYF.

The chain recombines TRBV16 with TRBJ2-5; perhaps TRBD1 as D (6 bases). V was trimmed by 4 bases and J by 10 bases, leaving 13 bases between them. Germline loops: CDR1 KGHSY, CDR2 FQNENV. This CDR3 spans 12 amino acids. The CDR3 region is CASSLIGGVQYF. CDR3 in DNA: TGTGCCAGCAGCCTCATAGGGGGAGTCCAGTACTTC.

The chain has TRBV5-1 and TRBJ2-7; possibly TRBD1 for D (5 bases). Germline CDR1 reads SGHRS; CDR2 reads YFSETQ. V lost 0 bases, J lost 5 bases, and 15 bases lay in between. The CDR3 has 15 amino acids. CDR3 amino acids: CASSLGQYPVDEQYF. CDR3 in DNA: TGCGCCAGCAGCTTGGGACAGTACCCAGTAGACGAGCAGTACTTC.

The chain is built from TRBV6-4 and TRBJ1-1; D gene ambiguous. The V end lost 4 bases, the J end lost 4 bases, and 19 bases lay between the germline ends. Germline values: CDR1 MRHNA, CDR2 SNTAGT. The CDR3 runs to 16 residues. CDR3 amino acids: CASSAIEGSGGTEAFF. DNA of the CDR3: TGTGCCAGCAGTGCAATCGAGGGCTCAGGAGGCACTGAAGCTTTCTTT.

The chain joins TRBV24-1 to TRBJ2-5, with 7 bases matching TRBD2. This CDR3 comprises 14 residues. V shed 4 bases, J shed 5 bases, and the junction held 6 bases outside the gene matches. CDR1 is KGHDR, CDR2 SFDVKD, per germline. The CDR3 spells CATSEGGSGETQYF. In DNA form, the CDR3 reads TGTGCCACCAGTGAGGGGGGTAGCGGGGAGACCCAGTACTTC.

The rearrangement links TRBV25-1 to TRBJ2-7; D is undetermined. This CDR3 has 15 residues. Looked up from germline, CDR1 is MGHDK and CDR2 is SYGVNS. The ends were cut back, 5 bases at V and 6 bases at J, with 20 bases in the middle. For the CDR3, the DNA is TGTGCCAGCAGTAAACCAGGCGCTGGCGACCGCGAGCAGTACTTC. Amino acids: CASSKPGAGDREQYF.

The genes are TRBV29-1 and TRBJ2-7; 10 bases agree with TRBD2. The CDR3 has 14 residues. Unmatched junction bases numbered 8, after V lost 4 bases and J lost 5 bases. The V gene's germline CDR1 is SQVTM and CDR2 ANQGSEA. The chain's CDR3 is CSVGPAGGPNEQYF. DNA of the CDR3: TGCAGCGTTGGGCCAGCGGGAGGGCCGAACGAGCAGTACTTC.